Presented here are 32 T cell receptor beta chains from one specimen sequenced in a study of blood T cells in healthy people across ages. The authors ran a second PCR of about 6 to 11 cycles using a sample-barcoded 5' primer and a J-beta primer mix. One entry per CDR3 protein results from TCRdb running MiXCR on the 5' RACE reads. The repertoire holds hundreds of thousands of distinct CDR3 sequences, 40% to 65% seen once, with around 40% in the top ten. Sequenced: blood. The receptors were gathered from a man aged 80 or over in good health.

With respect to this clonotype: The junction and the germline gene differ at one end; a read error may be behind it. The chain employs TRBV5-1 and TRBJ2-5; maybe TRBD1 (6 bases). The germline V gene encodes CDR1 SGHRS and CDR2 YFSETQ. This CDR3 is built from 13 residues. This CDR3 is CASSTQGRETRYF. CDR3 nucleotides: TGCGCCAGCAGCACCCAGGGGAGAGAGACCCGGTACTTC.

The chain recombines TRBV12-3 or TRBV12-4 with TRBJ2-6; TRBD1 agrees at 10 bases. With V trimmed by 5 bases and J by 2 bases, 12 bases remained unmatched. The CDR3 runs to 19 residues. CDR3 in DNA: TGTGCCAGCAGTCGGACCCAAGCCGGGACAGGGGCTGGGGCCAACGTCCTGACTTTC. Translation gives CASSRTQAGTGAGANVLTF.

The chain links TRBV7-9 to TRBJ2-7; 10 nucleotides align to TRBD2. In germline, CDR1 is SEHNR, CDR2 FQNEAQ (reference sequence). CDR3 size: 13 residues. V was pared by 10 bases and J by 2 bases, with 5 bases of the junction left unmatched. In DNA form, the CDR3 reads TGTGCCAATAAAAGCGGGGGGGCCTACGAGCAGTACTTC. Protein: CANKSGGAYEQYF.

This chain connects TRBV12-5 to TRBJ2-1; the match to TRBD2 covers 8 bases. V dropped 5 bases and J dropped 2; count of bases not matched to a gene: 8. The CDR3 spans 16 residues. Germline values: CDR1 LGHNT, CDR2 FRNRAP. The CDR3 region is CASGGSGTRTYNEQFF. The CDR3 region has the DNA TGTGCTAGTGGTGGTAGCGGGACCAGGACCTACAATGAGCAGTTCTTC.

For this clonotype: This may be a read error, as it is one base from a much larger clone. V usage is TRBV12-3 or TRBV12-4 and J usage is TRBJ2-7; perhaps D is TRBD1 or TRBD2 (5 bases each). V lost 4 bases and J lost 3, with 13 bases in between. The length of the CDR3 is 14 residues. The CDR3 sequence is CASSWDESFYEQYF. The CDR3 coding sequence is TGTGCCAGCAGTTGGGACGAGAGCTTCTACGAGCAGTACTTC.

The chain couples TRBV29-1 to TRBJ2-5, with D maybe TRBD2 (6 bases). V shed 4 bases and J shed 5 bases, with 14 bases lying between them. The CDR3 loop spans 13 amino acids. CDR1 SQVTM and CDR2 ANQGSEA come from the germline V gene. Here the CDR3 DNA reads TGCAGCGTTGTGGAGGGAGCGGGCGAGACCCAGTACTTC. It is translated as CSVVEGAGETQYF.

V gene TRBV4-1 combines with J gene TRBJ2-2; possibly TRBD1 or TRBD2 for D (6 bases each). V was cut by 4 bases and J by 4 bases, with 19 bases left in between. The germline V gene encodes CDR1 MGHRA and CDR2 YSYEKL. The CDR3 consists of 17 residues. The CDR3 sequence: CASSPRGGQGFTGELFF. The CDR3, as DNA: TGCGCCAGCAGCCCTAGGGGAGGCCAGGGGTTCACCGGGGAGCTGTTTTTT.

The V and J genes are TRBV11-3 and TRBJ2-2; 12 bases match TRBD1. CDR1 is SGHNT, CDR2 YENEEA, per germline. J was trimmed by 8 bases and V by 1 base; bases with no gene match: 8. This CDR3 contains 17 residues. CDR3 residues: CASSLGPGQGARGELFF. The CDR3 coding sequence is TGTGCCAGCAGCTTAGGACCGGGACAGGGGGCGCGTGGGGAGCTGTTTTTT.

The chain employs TRBV6-1 and TRBJ1-5; the D is unclear. The CDR3 is 15 amino acids. The V gene's germline CDR1 is MNHNS and CDR2 SASEGT. Trimming shortened V by 6 bases and J by 0 bases, and 12 bases separated the two germline ends. In DNA, the CDR3 is TGTGCCAGCAGGGTACAGAGAAGTAGCAATCAGCCCCAGCATTTT. It yields the protein CASRVQRSSNQPQHF.

The chain couples TRBV5-6 to TRBJ1-5; TRBD1 aligns across 7 bases. Germline CDR1 and CDR2: SGHDT and YYEEEE. The CDR3 is 17 residues long. Trimming cost V 0 bases and J 1 base; bases outside gene matches: 7. CDR3 nucleotides: TGTGCCAGCAGCTTGGACAGGGGCTCTGTGAGCAATCAGCCCCAGCATTTT. It is translated as CASSLDRGSVSNQPQHF.

This clonotype was observed a few times. This sequence joins TRBV2 and TRBJ2-5; 7 nucleotides match TRBD2. The germline CDR1 and CDR2 sequences are SNHLY and FYNNEI. Trimming removed 6 bases from V and 2 bases from J; junction bases left unmatched: 6. The CDR3 spans 14 residues. CDR3 region: CASRDGLVQETQYF. CDR3 DNA: TGTGCCAGCAGGGATGGACTAGTTCAAGAGACCCAGTACTTC.

V usage is TRBV20-1 and J usage is TRBJ2-7; 7 nucleotides agree with TRBD1. The CDR3 is made up of 13 amino acids. Trimming at V came to 4 bases and at J to 2 bases, leaving 5 bases not matched to a gene. Per the germline V gene, CDR1 is DFQATT and CDR2 is SNEGSKA (reference sequence). The CDR3: CSATRDRTYEQYF. Written as DNA, the CDR3 is TGCAGTGCTACTCGGGACAGAACCTACGAGCAGTACTTC.

The chain employs TRBV11-2 and TRBJ2-6; tentative D call: TRBD1 (5 bases). Germline loops: CDR1 SGHAT, CDR2 FQNNGV. Trimming took 9 bases from V and 1 from J, leaving 19 bases between them. This CDR3 has 17 residues. Written as DNA, the CDR3 is TGTGCCAGTGGAATTGGGGCAGGTTTATCTGGGGCCAACGTCCTGACTTTC. This encodes CASGIGAGLSGANVLTF.

The chain couples TRBV5-8 to TRBJ2-5; D is perhaps TRBD1 (6 bases). TRBJ2-4 explains the end of the DNA better; the J call may be wrong. This CDR3 has 17 amino acids. Germline V lookup: CDR1 SGHTS, CDR2 YDEGEE. In DNA form, the CDR3 reads TGTGCCAGCAGGATGAGACCGGGACACCCAGCCAAAAACATTCAGTACTTC. Protein: CASRMRPGHPAKNIQYF.

The chain has TRBV5-1 and TRBJ2-3; 8 bases fit TRBD1. CDR3 length: 17 amino acids. Looked up from germline, CDR1 is SGHRS and CDR2 is YFSETQ. With 0 bases clipped from V and 3 bases from J, the junction kept 9 bases outside the gene matches. The CDR3 sequence: CASSLVEGTGVTDTQYF. The CDR3 nucleotides read TGCGCCAGCAGCTTGGTAGAAGGGACAGGAGTGACAGATACGCAGTATTTT. The whole variable domain, filled in from reference TRBV5-1 and TRBJ2-3, reads KAGVTQTPRYLIKTRGQQVTLSCSPISGHRSVSWYQQTPGQGLQFLFEYFSETQRNKGNFPGRFSGRQFSNSRSEMNVSTLELGDSALYLCASSLVEGTGVTDTQYFGPGTRLTVL.

The CDR3 sequence: CASSLVASGKNTDTQYF. Written as DNA, the CDR3 is TGTGCCAGCAGCTTAGTGGCTAGCGGGAAGAACACAGATACGCAGTATTTT. The chain has TRBV7-9 and TRBJ2-3; 9 bases are shared with TRBD2. Germline CDR1 SEHNR, CDR2 FQNEAQ (reference sequence). This CDR3 spans 17 amino acids. V dropped 1 base and J dropped 2; count of bases not matched to a gene: 7.

The chain joins TRBV7-2 to TRBJ2-1; the D gene is possibly TRBD1 (5 bases). Trimming left V 2 bases short and J 12 bases short, with 14 bases between. Looked up from germline, CDR1 is SGHTA and CDR2 is FQGNSA. The CDR3 runs 13 residues. CDR3 residues: CASSLYLEGAQFF. The CDR3 coding sequence is TGTGCCAGCAGCTTATACTTAGAAGGGGCGCAGTTCTTC.

The table lists this clonotype with a few counts. This chain connects TRBV20-1 to TRBJ1-2, with D perhaps matching TRBD1 (6 bases). V gave up 0 bases and J gave up 2 bases, with 16 bases separating them. The CDR3 has 16 residues. Germline CDR1 DFQATT, CDR2 SNEGSKA (reference sequence). The CDR3 DNA sequence: TGCAGTGCTAGAGAACAAACAGGGTACGAGAACTATGGCTACACCTTC. Its protein is CSAREQTGYENYGYTF.

V and J are TRBV29-1 and TRBJ2-2, with D uncertain. V was clipped by 5 bases and J by 6 bases, with 7 bases between them. CDR1 is SQVTM and CDR2 is ANQGSEA in the germline V gene. This CDR3 contains 11 residues. CDR3 in amino acids: CSVFSAGELFF. The DNA for the CDR3 is TGCAGCGTTTTCTCAGCCGGGGAGCTGTTTTTT.

J is TRBJ2-7 and V is TRBV7-8, with D tentatively TRBD1 (5 bases). CDR3 length equals 14 residues. The ends were cut back, 1 base at V and 2 bases at J, with 9 bases in the middle. Germline loops: CDR1 SGHVS, CDR2 FQNEAQ. CDR3 amino acids: CASSLEMTAYEQYF. The CDR3 DNA is TGTGCCAGCAGCTTAGAGATGACAGCCTACGAGCAGTACTTC.

The sample holds a few counts of this clonotype. This chain joins TRBV14 and TRBJ1-4; D gene unclear. With 4 bases removed from V and 0 bases from J, the gap between germline ends came to 15 bases. The CDR3 runs to 17 residues. Germline V gene sequence: CDR1 SGHDN, CDR2 FVKESK. The CDR3 region is CASSPRGRLATNEKLFF. DNA of the CDR3: TGTGCCAGCAGCCCCCGCGGGAGGCTCGCAACTAATGAAAAACTGTTTTTT. The variable domain in full, completed from reference TRBV14 and TRBJ1-4, reads EAGVTQFPSHSVIEKGQTVTLRCDPISGHDNLYWYRRVMGKEIKFLLHFVKESKQDESGMPNNRFLAERTGGTYSTLKVQPAELEDSGVYFCASSPRGRLATNEKLFFGSGTQLSVL.

The chain combines TRBV20-1 with TRBJ1-2; D might be TRBD1 (5 bases). V was pared by 4 bases and J by 8 bases, with 17 bases between. Germline V gives CDR1 DFQATT, CDR2 SNEGSKA (reference sequence). The CDR3 is 13 amino acids. The CDR3 reads CSAMPGLRDGYTF. In DNA, the CDR3 is TGCAGTGCTATGCCGGGACTCCGGGACGGCTACACCTTC.

This chain links TRBV6-1 with TRBJ2-1; 8 positions match TRBD1. The J call may be in error: the DNA end matches TRBJ2-7 better. CDR3 size: 15 residues. Germline-derived CDR1 and CDR2 are MNHNS and SASEGT. The CDR3 loop is CASSVMAGGFNEQYF. The CDR3 nucleotides read TGTGCCAGCAGTGTCATGGCAGGGGGCTTCAATGAGCAGTACTTC.

The chain combines TRBV5-1 with TRBJ1-1; D remains unclear. Per the germline V gene, CDR1 is SGHRS and CDR2 is YFSETQ. This CDR3 has 15 residues. The germline V and J ends were trimmed by 4 bases and 6 bases, with 19 bases remaining between them. In DNA form, the CDR3 reads TGCGCCAGCAGCGTGCCCGTAGGCAGGCCCGCTGAAGCTTTCTTT. Its protein is CASSVPVGRPAEAFF.

V gene TRBV20-1 combines with J gene TRBJ2-1, with D possibly TRBD2 on 5 matching bases. CDR3 size: 15 residues. With 5 bases removed from V and 0 bases from J, the gap between germline ends came to 14 bases. Germline V gene data show CDR1 as DFQATT and CDR2 as SNEGSKA (reference sequence). The DNA of the CDR3 is TGCAGTGCTCCCCGAGCAGCGGCCTCCTACAATGAGCAGTTCTTC. This encodes CSAPRAAASYNEQFF.

This clonotype was detected a few times. The chain has TRBV5-1 and TRBJ1-2; 7 nucleotides agree with TRBD1. The germline V gene encodes CDR1 SGHRS and CDR2 YFSETQ. The CDR3 has 15 residues. The V and J ends lost 0 bases and 8 bases, in that order; junction bases with no gene match: 10. This chain's CDR3 is CASSLEAGGRSGYTF. The CDR3 DNA follows: TGCGCCAGCAGCTTGGAGGCAGGGGGTCGTTCGGGCTACACCTTC.

The CDR3 protein is CSVEVGDRGLNKNIQYF. For the CDR3, the DNA is TGCAGCGTTGAGGTTGGGGACAGGGGGCTTAACAAAAACATTCAGTACTTC. The V gene is TRBV29-1, the J gene TRBJ2-4; TRBD1 matches at 12 bases. The CDR3 length is 17 residues. The ends lost 3 bases at V and 3 bases at J; junction bases unmatched: 9. Germline lookup yields CDR1 SQVTM and CDR2 ANQGSEA.

V gene TRBV24-1 combines with J gene TRBJ1-2; possibly TRBD1 for D (6 bases). Trimming shortened V by 4 bases and J by 2 bases, and 7 bases separated the two germline ends. Germline CDR1 KGHDR, CDR2 SFDVKD. CDR3 length equals 13 residues. As DNA, the CDR3 is TGTGCCACCAGTGACCAGGGGAACTATGGCTACACCTTC. The encoded protein is CATSDQGNYGYTF.

About this clonotype itself: One base away lies a much larger clone, so this may be a sequencing read error. This sequence joins TRBV6-1 and TRBJ2-7; D remains unclear. This CDR3 contains 13 residues. V lost 2 bases and J 3 bases, leaving 8 bases between the germline ends. Looked up from germline, CDR1 is MNHNS and CDR2 is SASEGT. The CDR3 is CASSESRIYEQYF. DNA of the CDR3: TGTGCCAGCAGTGAAAGCCGGATCTACGAGCAGTACTTC.

The sample holds one count of this clonotype. The chain is built from TRBV6-5 and TRBJ2-6, with TRBD2 as a possible D gene (5 bases). The germline V and J ends were trimmed by 0 bases and 3 bases, with 9 bases remaining between them. This CDR3 spans 16 amino acids. Germline values: CDR1 MNHEY, CDR2 SVGAGI. The CDR3 bases are TGTGCCAGCAGTTACTCGTCGGACTTTGGGGCCAACGTCCTGACTTTC. Its translation is CASSYSSDFGANVLTF.

As for this clonotype: Since a much larger clone is just one base distant, this may be a read error. The chain uses TRBV29-1 and TRBJ2-4; a weak D match, TRBD1 (6 bases). The assigned J gene may be wrong: the sequence end matches TRBJ2-7 better. Germline CDR1 and CDR2: SQVTM and ANQGSEA. CDR3 size: 12 residues. Written as DNA, the CDR3 is TGCAGCGTTATAGGACAGACCTACGAGCAGTACTTC. It specifies CSVIGQTYEQYF.

The rearrangement uses TRBV29-1 and TRBJ2-7, with 8 bases fitting TRBD2. Gene TRBJ2-5 matches the end of the DNA better, so the J call may be wrong. This CDR3 region has 14 residues. The V gene's germline CDR1 is SQVTM and CDR2 ANQGSEA. The CDR3 bases are TGCAGCGTCAATATAGCGGGATCTCAATGGACCCAGTACTTC. Translated, it gives CSVNIAGSQWTQYF.